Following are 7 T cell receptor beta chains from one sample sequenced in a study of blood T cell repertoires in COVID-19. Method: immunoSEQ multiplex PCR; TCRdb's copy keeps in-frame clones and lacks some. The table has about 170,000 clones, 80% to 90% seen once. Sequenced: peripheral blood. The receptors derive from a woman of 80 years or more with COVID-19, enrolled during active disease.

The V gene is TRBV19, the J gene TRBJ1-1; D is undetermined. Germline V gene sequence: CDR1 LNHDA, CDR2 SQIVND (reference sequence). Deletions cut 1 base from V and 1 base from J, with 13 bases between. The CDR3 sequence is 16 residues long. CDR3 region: CASSIGGGLANTEAFF. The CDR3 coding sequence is TGTGCCAGTAGTATAGGTGGAGGGCTGGCGAACACTGAAGCTTTCTTT. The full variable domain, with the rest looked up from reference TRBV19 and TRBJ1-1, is DGGITQSPKYLFRKEGQNVTLSCEQNLNHDAMYWYRQDPGQGLRLIYYSQIVNDFQKGDIAEGYSVSREKKESFPLTVTSAQKNPTAFYLCASSIGGGLANTEAFFGQGTRLTVV.

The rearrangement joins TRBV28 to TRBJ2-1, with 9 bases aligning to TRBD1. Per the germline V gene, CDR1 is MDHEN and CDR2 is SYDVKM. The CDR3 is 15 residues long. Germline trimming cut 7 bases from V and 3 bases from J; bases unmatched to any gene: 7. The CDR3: CASTLDRGFYNEQFF. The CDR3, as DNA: TGTGCCAGCACCCTGGACAGGGGCTTCTACAATGAGCAGTTCTTC.

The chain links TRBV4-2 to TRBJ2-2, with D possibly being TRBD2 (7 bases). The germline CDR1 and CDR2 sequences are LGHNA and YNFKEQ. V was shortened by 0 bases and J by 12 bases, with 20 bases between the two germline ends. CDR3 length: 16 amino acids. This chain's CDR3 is CASSQEGAVEGGKLFF. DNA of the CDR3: TGTGCCAGCAGCCAAGAAGGCGCGGTTGAGGGGGGGAAGCTGTTTTTT.

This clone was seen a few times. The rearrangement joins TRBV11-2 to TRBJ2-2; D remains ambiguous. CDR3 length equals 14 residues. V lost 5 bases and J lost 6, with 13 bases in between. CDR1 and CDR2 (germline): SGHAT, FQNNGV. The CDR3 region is CASSPSWQAGELFF. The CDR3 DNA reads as TGTGCCAGCAGCCCATCGTGGCAGGCCGGGGAGCTGTTTTTT.

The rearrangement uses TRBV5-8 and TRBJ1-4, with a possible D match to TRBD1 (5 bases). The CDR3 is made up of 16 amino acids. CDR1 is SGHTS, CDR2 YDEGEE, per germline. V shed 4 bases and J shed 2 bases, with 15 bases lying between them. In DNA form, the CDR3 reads TGTGCCAGCAGCCTATCTGTGGACATTACTAATGAAAAACTGTTTTTT. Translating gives CASSLSVDITNEKLFF.

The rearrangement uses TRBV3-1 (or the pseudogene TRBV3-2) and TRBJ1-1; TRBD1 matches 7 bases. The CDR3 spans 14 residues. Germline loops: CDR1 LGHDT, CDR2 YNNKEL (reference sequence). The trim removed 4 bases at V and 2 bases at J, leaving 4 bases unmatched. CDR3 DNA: TGTGCCAGCAGCCGGAACAGGGGAAACACTGAAGCTTTCTTT. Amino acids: CASSRNRGNTEAFF.

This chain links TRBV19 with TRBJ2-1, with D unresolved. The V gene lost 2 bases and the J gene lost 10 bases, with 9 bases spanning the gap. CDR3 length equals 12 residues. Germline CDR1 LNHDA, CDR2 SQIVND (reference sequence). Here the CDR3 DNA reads TGTGCCAGTAGTATAAGTTGGAGAGAGCAGTTCTTC. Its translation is CASSISWREQFF. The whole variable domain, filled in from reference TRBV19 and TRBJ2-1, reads DGGITQSPKYLFRKEGQNVTLSCEQNLNHDAMYWYRQDPGQGLRLIYYSQIVNDFQKGDIAEGYSVSREKKESFPLTVTSAQKNPTAFYLCASSISWREQFFGPGTRLTVL.